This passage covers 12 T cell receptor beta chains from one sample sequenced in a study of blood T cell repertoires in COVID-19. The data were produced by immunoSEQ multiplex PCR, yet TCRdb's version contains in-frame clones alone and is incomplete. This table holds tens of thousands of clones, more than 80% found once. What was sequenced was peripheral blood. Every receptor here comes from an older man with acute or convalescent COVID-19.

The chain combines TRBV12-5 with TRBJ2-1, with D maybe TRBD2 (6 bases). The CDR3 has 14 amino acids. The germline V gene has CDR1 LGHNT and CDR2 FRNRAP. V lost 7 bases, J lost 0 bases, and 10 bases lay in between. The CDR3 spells CASASGDSYNEQFF. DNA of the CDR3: TGTGCTAGTGCTTCGGGGGACTCCTACAATGAGCAGTTCTTC. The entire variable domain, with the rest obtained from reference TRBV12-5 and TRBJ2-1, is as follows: DARVTQTPRHKVTEMGQEVTMRCQPILGHNTVFWYRQTMMQGLELLAYFRNRAPLDDSGMPKDRFSAEMPDATLATLKIQPSEPRDSAVYFCASASGDSYNEQFFGPGTRLTVL.

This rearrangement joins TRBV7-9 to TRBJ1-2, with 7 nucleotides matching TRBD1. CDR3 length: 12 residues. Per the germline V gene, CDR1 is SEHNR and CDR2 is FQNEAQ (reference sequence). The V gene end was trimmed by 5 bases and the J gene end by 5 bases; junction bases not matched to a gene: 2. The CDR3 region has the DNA TGTGCCAGCAGCGTGACAGGGTATGGCTACACCTTC. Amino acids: CASSVTGYGYTF. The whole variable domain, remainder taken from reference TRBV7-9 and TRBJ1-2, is DTGVSQNPRHKITKRGQNVTFRCDPISEHNRLYWYRQTLGQGPEFLTYFQNEAQLEKSRLLSDRFSAERPKGSFSTLEIQRTEQGDSAMYLCASSVTGYGYTFGSGTRLTVV.

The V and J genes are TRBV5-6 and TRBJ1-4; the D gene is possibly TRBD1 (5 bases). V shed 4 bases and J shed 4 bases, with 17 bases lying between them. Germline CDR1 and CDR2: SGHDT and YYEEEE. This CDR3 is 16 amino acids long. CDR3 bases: TGTGCCAGCAGCCTTAGGGGCCCGGGGGGTAATGAAAAACTGTTTTTT. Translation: CASSLRGPGGNEKLFF.

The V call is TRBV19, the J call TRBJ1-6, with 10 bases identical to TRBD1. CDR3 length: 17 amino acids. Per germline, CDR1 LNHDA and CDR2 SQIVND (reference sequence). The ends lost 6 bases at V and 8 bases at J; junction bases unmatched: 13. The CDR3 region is CASRTPLGTGADSPLHF. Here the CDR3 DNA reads TGTGCCAGTAGAACCCCACTGGGGACAGGGGCGGATTCACCCCTCCACTTT.

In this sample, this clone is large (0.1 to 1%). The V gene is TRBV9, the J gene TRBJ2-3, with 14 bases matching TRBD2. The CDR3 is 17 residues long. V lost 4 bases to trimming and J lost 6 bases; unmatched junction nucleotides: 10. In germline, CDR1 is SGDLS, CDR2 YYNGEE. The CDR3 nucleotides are TGTGCCAGCAGCACCGGGGGACTAGCGGGAGTTGGGGATACGCAGTATTTT. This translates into CASSTGGLAGVGDTQYF.

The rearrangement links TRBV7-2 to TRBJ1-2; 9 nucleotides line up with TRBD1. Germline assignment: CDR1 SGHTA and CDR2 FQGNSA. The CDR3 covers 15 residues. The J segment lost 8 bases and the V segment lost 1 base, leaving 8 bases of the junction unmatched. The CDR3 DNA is TGTGCCAGCAGCTTAGGGGGACAGGGTTTTATGGGCTACACCTTC. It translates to CASSLGGQGFMGYTF.

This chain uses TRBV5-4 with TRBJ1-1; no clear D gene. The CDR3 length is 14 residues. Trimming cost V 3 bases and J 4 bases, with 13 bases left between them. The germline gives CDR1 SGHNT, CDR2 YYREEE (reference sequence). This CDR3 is CASSWTQGSTEAFF. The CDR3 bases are TGTGCCAGCAGCTGGACTCAAGGGAGCACTGAAGCTTTCTTT.

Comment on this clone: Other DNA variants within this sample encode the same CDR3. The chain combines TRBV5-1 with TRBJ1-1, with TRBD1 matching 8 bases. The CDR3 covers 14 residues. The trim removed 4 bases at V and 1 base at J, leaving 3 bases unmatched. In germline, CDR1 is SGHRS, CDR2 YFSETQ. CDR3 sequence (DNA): TGCGCCAGCAGCCCAGGGACAGGGAACACTGAAGCTTTCTTT. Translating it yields CASSPGTGNTEAFF.

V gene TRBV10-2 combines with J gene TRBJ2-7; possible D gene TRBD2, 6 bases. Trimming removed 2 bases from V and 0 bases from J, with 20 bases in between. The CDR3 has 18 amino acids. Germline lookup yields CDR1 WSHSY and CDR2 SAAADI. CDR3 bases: TGCGCCAGCAGTGAGGTGCGGGGTAAGGGCCATTCCTCCTACGAGCAGTACTTC. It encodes CASSEVRGKGHSSYEQYF.

The CDR3 spells CASGLEGSAEAFF. The CDR3 DNA reads as TGTGCCAGCGGCCTAGAGGGTAGTGCGGAAGCTTTCTTT. This sequence joins TRBV12-3 or TRBV12-4 and TRBJ1-1, with D unresolved. V gave up 8 bases and J gave up 8 bases, with 18 bases separating them. This CDR3 region has 13 residues.

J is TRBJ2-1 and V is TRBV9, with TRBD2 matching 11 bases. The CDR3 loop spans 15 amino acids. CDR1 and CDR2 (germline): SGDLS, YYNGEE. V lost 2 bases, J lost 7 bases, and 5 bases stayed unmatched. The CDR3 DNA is TGTGCCAGCAGCGTTCTAGCGGGAGGAAGGAATGAGCAGTTCTTC. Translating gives CASSVLAGGRNEQFF.

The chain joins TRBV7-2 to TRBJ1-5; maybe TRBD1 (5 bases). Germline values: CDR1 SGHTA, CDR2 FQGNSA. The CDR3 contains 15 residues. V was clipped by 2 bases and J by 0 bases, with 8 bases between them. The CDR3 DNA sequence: TGTGCCAGCAGCTTAACCAGGGATAGCAATCAGCCCCAGCATTTT. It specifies CASSLTRDSNQPQHF.